This section outlines one T cell receptor beta chain sequence together with its context. Its antigen is not known. Assay used: immunoSEQ multiplex PCR; TCRdb lists only in-frame clones, some missing. Seen here are approximately 47,000 clones, around nine tenths observed once, and the top ten hold roughly 5%. The ends were cut back, 6 bases at V and 5 bases at J, with 14 bases in the middle. This CDR3 is 14 amino acids long. Germline loops: CDR1 MNHNY, CDR2 SVGAGI (reference sequence). The data were obtained in a study of a mutant IDH1 vaccine in newly diagnosed glioma. Time point here: week 35, safety follow-up. Vaccination used 300 ug of mutant IDH1 20-mer peptide per dose, with topical imiquimod.

The material was PBMCs, obtained from a glioma patient whose treatment included an IDH1 peptide vaccine. This TCR was recovered from a woman between 40 and 50 years old with glioma. This chain uses TRBV6-6 with TRBJ1-5; tentative D call: TRBD1 (5 bases). This CDR3 reads CASSPPGVDQPQHF. CDR3 sequence (DNA): TGTGCCAGCAGCCCCCCGGGGGTCGATCAGCCCCAGCATTTT.